The rows below give T cell receptor beta chains drawn from one sample of a study of blood T cells in healthy people across ages. TCRdb re-derived calls from the 5' RACE reads in MiXCR, one entry per CDR3 protein. Of 1.4 million to 1.5 million distinct CDR3 sequences in the sample, about 43% were seen once. The sequenced material came from blood. These receptors all come from a woman aged 18-35 years in good health. Each CDR3 is given with its conserved first and last residue. The order of the fields is V gene, clone size, J gene, CDR3 protein. Some rows mark clone size as missing; the rest say once, few, many or name a class of expanded clone.

v_gene: TRBV6-5; abundance: -; j_gene: TRBJ2-5; CDR3aa: CAGSYPKSGGPEQETQYF
v_gene: TRBV4-1; abundance: many; j_gene: TRBJ2-7; CDR3aa: CASSRGGRTGSYEQYF
v_gene: TRBV20-1; abundance: -; j_gene: TRBJ2-1; CDR3aa: CSARKTRSSYNEQFF
v_gene: TRBV9; abundance: few; j_gene: TRBJ2-7; CDR3aa: CASSVNVGQGYEQYF
v_gene: TRBV14; abundance: once; j_gene: TRBJ2-1; CDR3aa: CASSQAYGTQFF
v_gene: TRBV5-4; abundance: few; j_gene: TRBJ2-1; CDR3aa: CASSFPGGGGVDEQFF
v_gene: TRBV9; abundance: -; j_gene: TRBJ2-5; CDR3aa: CASSVEGTGISPQYF
v_gene: TRBV15; abundance: few; j_gene: TRBJ2-6; CDR3aa: CATSRVSGPQFSGANVLTF
v_gene: TRBV20-1; abundance: -; j_gene: TRBJ2-5; CDR3aa: CSASPRLAGAEQYF
v_gene: TRBV20-1; abundance: -; j_gene: TRBJ1-2; CDR3aa: CSARVQMNYGYTF
v_gene: TRBV7-9; abundance: -; j_gene: TRBJ2-5; CDR3aa: CASSKRELNAETQYF
v_gene: TRBV6-6; abundance: -; j_gene: TRBJ2-7; CDR3aa: CASSYQGRGRYEQYF
v_gene: TRBV7-9; abundance: -; j_gene: TRBJ1-6; CDR3aa: CASSSPTEYNSPLHF
v_gene: TRBV6-1; abundance: few; j_gene: TRBJ2-4; CDR3aa: CASSEYVDSKNIQYF
v_gene: TRBV11-3; abundance: -; j_gene: -; CDR3aa: CASSLSGKAYEQYF
v_gene: TRBV9; abundance: -; j_gene: TRBJ1-2; CDR3aa: CASSAQGIYGYTF
v_gene: TRBV2; abundance: -; j_gene: -; CDR3aa: CASKSSSGTAIYEQYF
v_gene: TRBV5-1; abundance: -; j_gene: -; CDR3aa: CASREGGADEQYF
v_gene: TRBV6-1; abundance: -; j_gene: TRBJ2-7; CDR3aa: CASSDLPPGQGYEQYF
v_gene: TRBV28; abundance: -; j_gene: TRBJ2-7; CDR3aa: CASTSGAGTWQYF
v_gene: TRBV6-1; abundance: -; j_gene: TRBJ1-5; CDR3aa: CASSEATAVGLSNQPQHF
v_gene: TRBV6-5; abundance: -; j_gene: TRBJ2-7; CDR3aa: CASSSQDRGGYEQYF
v_gene: TRBV6-6; abundance: few; j_gene: TRBJ2-3; CDR3aa: CASSFSEYTDTQYF
v_gene: TRBV5-1; abundance: -; j_gene: TRBJ2-7; CDR3aa: CASSLGDRSANEQYF
v_gene: TRBV7-9; abundance: -; j_gene: TRBJ2-7; CDR3aa: CASSRTSGTIYEQYF
v_gene: TRBV15; abundance: -; j_gene: TRBJ2-1; CDR3aa: CATSRANREGEQFF
v_gene: TRBV7-2; abundance: -; j_gene: TRBJ1-4; CDR3aa: CASSPRTGVGEKLFF
v_gene: TRBV4-2; abundance: -; j_gene: TRBJ2-1; CDR3aa: CASSQGGQGTGSYNEQFF
v_gene: TRBV3-1; abundance: -; j_gene: TRBJ2-1; CDR3aa: CASSHTRESWNEQFF
v_gene: TRBV2; abundance: -; j_gene: TRBJ2-5; CDR3aa: CASFGTGQETQYF
v_gene: TRBV6-2/TRBV6-3; abundance: -; j_gene: TRBJ2-3; CDR3aa: CASSRMASTDTQYF
v_gene: TRBV4-1; abundance: few; j_gene: TRBJ2-7; CDR3aa: CASSQIPGSFYEQYF
v_gene: TRBV7-9; abundance: many; j_gene: TRBJ2-6; CDR3aa: CASSLDSGANVLTF
v_gene: TRBV12-2; abundance: -; j_gene: TRBJ2-1; CDR3aa: CASHLALERQGSSEQFF
v_gene: TRBV7-9; abundance: few; j_gene: -; CDR3aa: CASTEDSPYEQYF
v_gene: TRBV2; abundance: few; j_gene: TRBJ1-1; CDR3aa: CASTETGVKGEAFF
v_gene: TRBV30; abundance: -; j_gene: TRBJ1-6; CDR3aa: CAWSARDTNSPLHF
v_gene: TRBV6-5; abundance: -; j_gene: TRBJ1-2; CDR3aa: CASTEGARSYGYTF
v_gene: TRBV7-9; abundance: few; j_gene: TRBJ1-4; CDR3aa: CASSRQGLNEKLFF
v_gene: TRBV6-5; abundance: few; j_gene: TRBJ2-5; CDR3aa: CASSTRIVTSGQYF
v_gene: TRBV20-1; abundance: -; j_gene: TRBJ1-4; CDR3aa: CSAGRRTGENEKLFF
v_gene: TRBV20-1; abundance: few; j_gene: TRBJ2-3; CDR3aa: CSPLAGGYTDTQYF
v_gene: TRBV11-2; abundance: few; j_gene: TRBJ1-4; CDR3aa: CASSLGDRARNEKLFF
v_gene: TRBV12-3/TRBV12-4; abundance: -; j_gene: -; CDR3aa: CASSLGLAGLTYEQYF
v_gene: TRBV12-3/TRBV12-4; abundance: few; j_gene: TRBJ1-2; CDR3aa: CASSLQEFGYTF